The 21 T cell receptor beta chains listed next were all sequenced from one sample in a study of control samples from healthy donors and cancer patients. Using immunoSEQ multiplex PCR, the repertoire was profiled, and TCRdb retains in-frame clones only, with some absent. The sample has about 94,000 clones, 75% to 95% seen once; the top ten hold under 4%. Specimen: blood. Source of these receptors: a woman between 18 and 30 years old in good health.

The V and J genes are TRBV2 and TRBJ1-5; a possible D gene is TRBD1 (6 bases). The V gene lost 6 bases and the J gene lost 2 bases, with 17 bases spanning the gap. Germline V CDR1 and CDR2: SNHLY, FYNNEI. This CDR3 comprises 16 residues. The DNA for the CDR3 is TGTGCCAGCAGAACGGGAACAAAGGGGGGCAATCAGCCCCAGCATTTT. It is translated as CASRTGTKGGNQPQHF.

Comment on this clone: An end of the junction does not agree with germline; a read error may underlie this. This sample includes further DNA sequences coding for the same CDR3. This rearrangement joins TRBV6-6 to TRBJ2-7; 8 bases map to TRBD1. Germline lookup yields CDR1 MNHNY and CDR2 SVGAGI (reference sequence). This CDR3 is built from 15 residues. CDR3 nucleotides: TGTGCCAGCAGTGACCGGGACAGGAGCTCCTACGAGCAGTACTTT. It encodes CASSDRDRSSYEQYF.

CDR3 DNA sequence: TGTGCCAGCAGTGAATCTTTGTTGAGCGATAGTCACGACTATGGCTACACCTTC. It codes for CASSESLLSDSHDYGYTF. The chain joins TRBV25-1 to TRBJ1-2; D is unclear. Trimming stripped 1 base from V and 3 bases from J, with 21 bases between. The CDR3 runs 18 residues. CDR1 is MGHDK, CDR2 SYGVNS, per germline.

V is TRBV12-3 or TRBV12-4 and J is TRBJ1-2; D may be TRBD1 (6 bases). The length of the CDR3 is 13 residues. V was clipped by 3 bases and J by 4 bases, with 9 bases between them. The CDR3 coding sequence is TGTGCCAGCAGTTTCAACAGGGTCTATGGCTACACCTTC. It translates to CASSFNRVYGYTF.

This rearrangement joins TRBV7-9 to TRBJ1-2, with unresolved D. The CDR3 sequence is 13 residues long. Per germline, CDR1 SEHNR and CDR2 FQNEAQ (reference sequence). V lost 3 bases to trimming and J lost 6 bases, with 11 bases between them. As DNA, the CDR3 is TGTGCCAGCAGCTTTCTGGGGTCGAATGGCTACACCTTC. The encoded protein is CASSFLGSNGYTF.

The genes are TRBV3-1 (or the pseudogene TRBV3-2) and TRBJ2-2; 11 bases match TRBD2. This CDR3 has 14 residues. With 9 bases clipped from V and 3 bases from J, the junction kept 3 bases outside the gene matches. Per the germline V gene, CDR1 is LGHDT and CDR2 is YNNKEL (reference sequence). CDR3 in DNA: TGTGCCAGTCTAGCGGGGGGATACACCGGGGAGCTGTTTTTT. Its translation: CASLAGGYTGELFF.

In nucleotides, the CDR3 is TGTGCCAGCAGCGCCGAGGGGGGATACACCGGGGAGCTGTTTTTT. Amino acid sequence: CASSAEGGYTGELFF. The chain couples TRBV7-3 to TRBJ2-2; D assignment may be TRBD1 or TRBD2 (6 bases each). CDR3 length: 15 residues. Trimming took off 5 bases at V and 3 bases at J, with 13 bases between the two ends. Germline V gives CDR1 SGHTA, CDR2 FQGTGA.

The CDR3 sequence is CASSIGTAYNSPLHF. CDR3 nucleotides: TGCGCCAGCAGTATCGGGACAGCATATAATTCACCCCTCCACTTT. J is TRBJ1-6 and V is TRBV10-2, with 7 bases matching TRBD1. Germline-derived CDR1 and CDR2 are WSHSY and SAAADI. There are 15 residues in the CDR3. With 5 bases clipped from V and 4 bases from J, the junction kept 5 bases outside the gene matches.

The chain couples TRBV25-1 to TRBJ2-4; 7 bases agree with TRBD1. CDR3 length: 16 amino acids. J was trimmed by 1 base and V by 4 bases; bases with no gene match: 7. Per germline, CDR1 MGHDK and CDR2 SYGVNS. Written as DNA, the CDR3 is TGTGCCAGCAGTGTCGGCCGGGACAGCGCCAAAAACATTCAGTACTTC. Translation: CASSVGRDSAKNIQYF.

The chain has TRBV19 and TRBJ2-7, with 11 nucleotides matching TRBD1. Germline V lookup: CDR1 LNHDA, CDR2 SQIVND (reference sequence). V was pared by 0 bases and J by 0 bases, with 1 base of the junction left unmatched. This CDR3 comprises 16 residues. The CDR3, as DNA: TGTGCCAGTAGTATAGACGGACAGGGGGCCTCCTACGAGCAGTACTTC. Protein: CASSIDGQGASYEQYF.

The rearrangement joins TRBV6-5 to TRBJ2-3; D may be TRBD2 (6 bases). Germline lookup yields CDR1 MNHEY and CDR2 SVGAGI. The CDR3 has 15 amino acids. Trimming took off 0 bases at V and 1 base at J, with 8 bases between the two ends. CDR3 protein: CASSYSPGGTDTQYF. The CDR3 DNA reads TGTGCCAGCAGTTACTCACCGGGGGGCACAGATACGCAGTATTTT.

CDR3 coding DNA: TGTGCCAGCTCACCTAGGGGAGACTTCAATCAGCCCCAGCATTTT. Its protein is CASSPRGDFNQPQHF. The V call is TRBV18, the J call TRBJ1-5; maybe TRBD1 (5 bases). The ends were cut back, 3 bases at V and 3 bases at J, with 12 bases in the middle. In germline, CDR1 is KGHSH, CDR2 LQKENI. The length of the CDR3 is 15 residues.

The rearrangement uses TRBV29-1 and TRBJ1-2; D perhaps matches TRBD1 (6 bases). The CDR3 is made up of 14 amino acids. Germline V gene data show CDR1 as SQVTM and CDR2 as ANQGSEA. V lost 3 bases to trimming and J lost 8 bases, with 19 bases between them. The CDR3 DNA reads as TGCAGCGTTGACCCACAGGGTGGTTTAAGCGGCTACACCTTC. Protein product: CSVDPQGGLSGYTF.

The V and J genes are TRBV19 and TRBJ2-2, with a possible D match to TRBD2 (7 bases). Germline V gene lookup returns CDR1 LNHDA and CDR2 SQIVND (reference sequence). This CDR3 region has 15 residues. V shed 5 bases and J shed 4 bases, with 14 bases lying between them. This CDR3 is CASSYSGGFTGELFF. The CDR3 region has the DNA TGTGCCAGTAGTTATTCGGGGGGCTTCACCGGGGAGCTGTTTTTT.

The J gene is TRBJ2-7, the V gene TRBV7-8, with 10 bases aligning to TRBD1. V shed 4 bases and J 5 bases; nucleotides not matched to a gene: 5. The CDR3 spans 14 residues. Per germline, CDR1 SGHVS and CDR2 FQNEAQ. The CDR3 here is CASSWRQGADEQYF. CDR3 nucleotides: TGTGCCAGCAGCTGGCGACAGGGGGCGGACGAGCAGTACTTC.

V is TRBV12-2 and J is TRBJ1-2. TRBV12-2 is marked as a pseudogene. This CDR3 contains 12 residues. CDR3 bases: TGTGCAAGTCGCTTAGCAGGGTATGGCTACACCTTC. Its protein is CASRLAGYGYTF.

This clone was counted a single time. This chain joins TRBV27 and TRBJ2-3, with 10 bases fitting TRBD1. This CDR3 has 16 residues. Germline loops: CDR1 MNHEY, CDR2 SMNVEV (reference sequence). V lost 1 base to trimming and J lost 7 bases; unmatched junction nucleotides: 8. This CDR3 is CASSLYWTGGGNTQYF. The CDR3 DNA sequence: TGTGCCAGCAGTTTATACTGGACAGGGGGTGGAAATACGCAGTATTTT.

This CDR3 is CASSAGVSINEQFF. For the CDR3, the DNA is TGCGCCAGCAGCGCGGGGGTCTCGATAAATGAGCAGTTCTTC. The V call is TRBV5-1, the J call TRBJ2-1; 7 nucleotides agree with TRBD2. J was trimmed by 7 bases and V by 4 bases; bases with no gene match: 8. CDR1 and CDR2 (germline): SGHRS, YFSETQ. This CDR3 is 14 amino acids long.

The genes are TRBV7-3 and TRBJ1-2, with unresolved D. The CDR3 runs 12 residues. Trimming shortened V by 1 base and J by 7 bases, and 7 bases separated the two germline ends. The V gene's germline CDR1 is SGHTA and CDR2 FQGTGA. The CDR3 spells CASSLRAAGYTF. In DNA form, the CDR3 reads TGTGCCAGCAGCTTAAGGGCTGCTGGCTACACCTTC. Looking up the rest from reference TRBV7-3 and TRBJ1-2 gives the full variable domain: GAGVSQTPSNKVTEKGKYVELRCDPISGHTALYWYRQSLGQGPEFLIYFQGTGAADDSGLPNDRFFAVRPEGSVSTLKIQRTERGDSAVYLCASSLRAAGYTFGSGTRLTVV.

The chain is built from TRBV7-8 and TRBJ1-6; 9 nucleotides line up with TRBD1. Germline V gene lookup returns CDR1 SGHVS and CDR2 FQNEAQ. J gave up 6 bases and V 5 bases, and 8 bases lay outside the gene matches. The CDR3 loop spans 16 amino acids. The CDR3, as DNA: TGTGCCAGCAGCAAATCCCGGGACAGGGTTAATTCACCCCTCCACTTT. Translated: CASSKSRDRVNSPLHF.

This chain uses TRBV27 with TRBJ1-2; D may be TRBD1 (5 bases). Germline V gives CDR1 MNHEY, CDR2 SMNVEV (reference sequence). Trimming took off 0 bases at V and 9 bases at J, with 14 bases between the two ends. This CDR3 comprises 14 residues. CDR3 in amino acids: CASSLSRQGTRYTF. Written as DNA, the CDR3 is TGTGCCAGCAGTTTATCTAGGCAGGGTACCCGCTACACCTTC.